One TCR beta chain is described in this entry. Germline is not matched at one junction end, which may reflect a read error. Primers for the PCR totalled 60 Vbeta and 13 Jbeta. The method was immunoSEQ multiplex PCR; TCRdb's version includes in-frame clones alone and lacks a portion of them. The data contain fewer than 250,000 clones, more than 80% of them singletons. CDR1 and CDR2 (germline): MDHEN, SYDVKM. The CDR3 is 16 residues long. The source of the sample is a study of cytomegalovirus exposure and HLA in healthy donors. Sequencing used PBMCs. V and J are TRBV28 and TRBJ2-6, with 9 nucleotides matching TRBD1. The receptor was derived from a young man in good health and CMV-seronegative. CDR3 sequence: CAISGQGFSGASVLTF. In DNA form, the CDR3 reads TGTGCCATCTCGGGACAGGGATTTTCTGGGGCCAGCGTCCTGACTTTC.